This TCR beta chain was retrieved from a study of cytomegalovirus exposure and HLA in healthy donors. Notes on the study in general: Most TCR sequences showed up rarely, but some public TCRs showed up in many donors.

As to this clone: Its antigen is as yet unknown.

V dropped 6 bases and J dropped 0 bases, with 3 bases sitting between them. CDR3 length equals 12 residues. From germline, CDR1 is MDHEN and CDR2 SYDVKM. Researchers ran the PCR with 60 Vbeta and 13 Jbeta primers. TCRdb keeps only in-frame clones here, not all; method: immunoSEQ multiplex PCR. The sample carries 180,000 or so clones, 75% to 85% recorded once. Sequences were obtained from PBMCs. This chain links TRBV28 with TRBJ1-3, with unresolved D. This receptor was identified in a woman aged 25 to 39 in good health and CMV-seropositive. For the CDR3, the DNA is TGTGCCAGCAGCATCTCTGGAAACACCATATATTTT. Its translation: CASSISGNTIYF.